Included here is one TCR beta chain sequence, with context. This record comes from a study of blood T cell repertoires in COVID-19. This CDR3 region has 15 residues. Germline assignment: CDR1 KGHSH and CDR2 LQKENI. The ends were cut back, 1 base at V and 2 bases at J, with 11 bases in the middle. The protocol was immunoSEQ multiplex PCR, while the TCRdb copy is restricted to in-frame clones and leaves out a portion. The table has 53,000 or so clones, 80% to 90% seen once; the top ten hold approximately 2.6%. The chain couples TRBV18 to TRBJ2-5, with a possible D match to TRBD2 (6 bases). This sequence originates from a man at least 80 years old with acute or convalescent COVID-19. Sequencing was carried out using peripheral blood. The CDR3 nucleotides are TGTGCCAGCTCACCACTTTCAGCGGGTCAAGAGACCCAGTACTTC. Its translation: CASSPLSAGQETQYF.